Reported below is one T cell receptor (beta chain). The sample originates from a study of blood T cell repertoires in COVID-19. The protocol was immunoSEQ multiplex PCR, while the TCRdb copy is restricted to in-frame clones and leaves out a portion. The sample contains 300,000 to 450,000 clones, roughly 84% of which appear only once. J gave up 9 bases and V 4 bases, and 7 bases lay outside the gene matches. This CDR3 has 14 amino acids. CDR1 GTSNPN and CDR2 SVGIG come from the germline V gene (reference sequence). The chain employs TRBV30 and TRBJ1-6; 9 bases are a match to TRBD1. This TCR was sampled from a woman aged 30 to 39 who had recovered from COVID-19. Sequenced input: PBMCs or T cells enriched from blood (not recorded which). CDR3 coding DNA: TGTGCCTGGACCGGGACAGGGAGATCTTCACCCCTCCACTTT. It encodes CAWTGTGRSSPLHF. The entire variable domain, with the rest obtained from reference TRBV30 and TRBJ1-6, is as follows: SQTIHQWPATLVQPVGSPLSLECTVEGTSNPNLYWYRQAAGRGLQLLFYSVGIGQISSEVPQNLSASRPQDRQFILSSKKLLLSDSGFYLCAWTGTGRSSPLHFGNGTRLTVT.